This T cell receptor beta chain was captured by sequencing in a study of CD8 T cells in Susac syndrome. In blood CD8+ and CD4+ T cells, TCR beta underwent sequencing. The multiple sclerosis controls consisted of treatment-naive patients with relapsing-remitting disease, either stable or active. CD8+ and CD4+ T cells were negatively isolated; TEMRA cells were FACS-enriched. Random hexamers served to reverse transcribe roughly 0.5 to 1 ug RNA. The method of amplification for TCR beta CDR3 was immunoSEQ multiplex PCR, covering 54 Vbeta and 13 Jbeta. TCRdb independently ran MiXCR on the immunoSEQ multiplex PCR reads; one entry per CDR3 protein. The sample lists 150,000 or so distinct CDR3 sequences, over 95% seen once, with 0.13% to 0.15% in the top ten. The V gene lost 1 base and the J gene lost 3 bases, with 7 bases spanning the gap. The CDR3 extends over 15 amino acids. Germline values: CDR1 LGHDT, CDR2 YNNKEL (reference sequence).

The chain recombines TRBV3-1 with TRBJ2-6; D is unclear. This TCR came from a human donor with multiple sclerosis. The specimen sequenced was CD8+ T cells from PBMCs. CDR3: CASSQVVGGANVLTF. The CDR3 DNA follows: TGTGCCAGCAGCCAAGTCGTAGGTGGGGCCAACGTCCTGACTTTC.